This T cell receptor beta chain was identified in a study of shared clonotypes between healthy human individuals. Using immunoSEQ multiplex PCR, the repertoire was profiled, and TCRdb retains in-frame clones only, with some absent. This table has roughly 2 million clones, about 95% appearing once. In the naive CD8 group, cells lacked CD45RO and were positively selected for CCR7, so terminally differentiated effector memory CD45RA+ cells were left out. This clone was observed a few times. Germline loops: CDR1 SNHLY, CDR2 FYNNEI. This CDR3 is 12 amino acids long. V was shortened by 5 bases and J by 4 bases, with 9 bases between the two germline ends.

This TCR was sampled from a man younger than 30 in good health. The sample comprised naive CD8+ T cells sorted from blood. This rearrangement joins TRBV2 to TRBJ2-7; D remains unclear. The CDR3 loop is CASSLTQYEQYF. DNA for the CDR3: TGTGCCAGCAGTTTGACTCAATACGAGCAGTACTTC.